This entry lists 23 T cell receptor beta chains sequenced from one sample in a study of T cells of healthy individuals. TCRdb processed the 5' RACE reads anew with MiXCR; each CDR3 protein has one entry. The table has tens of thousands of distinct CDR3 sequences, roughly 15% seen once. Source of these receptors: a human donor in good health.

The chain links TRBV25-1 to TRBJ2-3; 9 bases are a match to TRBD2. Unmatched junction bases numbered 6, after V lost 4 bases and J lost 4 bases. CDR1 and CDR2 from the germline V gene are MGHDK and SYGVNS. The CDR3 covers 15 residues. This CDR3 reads CASSVAGGRADTQYF. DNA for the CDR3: TGTGCCAGCAGTGTCGCGGGAGGGAGAGCAGATACGCAGTATTTT.

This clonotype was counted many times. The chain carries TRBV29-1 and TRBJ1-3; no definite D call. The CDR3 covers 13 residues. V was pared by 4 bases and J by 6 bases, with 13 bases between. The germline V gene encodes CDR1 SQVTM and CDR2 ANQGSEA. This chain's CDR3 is CSVVNASTNTIYF. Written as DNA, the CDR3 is TGCAGCGTTGTCAACGCCTCGACAAACACCATATATTTT.

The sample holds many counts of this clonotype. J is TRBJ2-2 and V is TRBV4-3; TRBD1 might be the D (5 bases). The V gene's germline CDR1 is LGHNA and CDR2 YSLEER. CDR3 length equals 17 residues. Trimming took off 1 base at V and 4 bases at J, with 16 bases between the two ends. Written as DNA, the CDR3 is TGCGCCAGCAGCCAAGGAACTGGGGCGGCCTTCACCGGGGAGCTGTTTTTT. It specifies CASSQGTGAAFTGELFF.

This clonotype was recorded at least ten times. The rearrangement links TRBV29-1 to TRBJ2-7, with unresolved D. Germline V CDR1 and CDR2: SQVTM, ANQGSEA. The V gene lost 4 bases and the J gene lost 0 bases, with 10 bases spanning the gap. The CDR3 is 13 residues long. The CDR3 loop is CSVVLQYSYEQYF. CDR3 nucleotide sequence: TGCAGCGTTGTTTTACAGTACTCCTACGAGCAGTACTTC.

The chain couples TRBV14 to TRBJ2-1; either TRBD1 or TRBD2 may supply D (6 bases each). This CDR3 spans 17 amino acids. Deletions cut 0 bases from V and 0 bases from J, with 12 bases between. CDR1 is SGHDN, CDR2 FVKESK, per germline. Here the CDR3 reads CASSQDPEGGSYNEQFF. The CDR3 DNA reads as TGTGCCAGCAGCCAAGACCCCGAGGGGGGCTCCTACAATGAGCAGTTCTTC.

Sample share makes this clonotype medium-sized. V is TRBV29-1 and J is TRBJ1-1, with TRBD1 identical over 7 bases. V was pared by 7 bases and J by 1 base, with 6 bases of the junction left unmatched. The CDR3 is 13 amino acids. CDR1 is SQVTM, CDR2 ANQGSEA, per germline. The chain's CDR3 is CSAPGQTNTEAFF. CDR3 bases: TGCAGCGCCCCGGGACAGACGAACACTGAAGCTTTCTTT.

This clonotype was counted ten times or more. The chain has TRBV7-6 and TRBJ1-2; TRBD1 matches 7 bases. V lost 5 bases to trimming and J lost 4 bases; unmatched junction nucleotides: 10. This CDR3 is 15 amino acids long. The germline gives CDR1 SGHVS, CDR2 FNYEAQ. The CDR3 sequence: CASSPQRRGSYGYTF. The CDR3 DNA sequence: TGTGCCAGCAGCCCCCAACGCAGGGGGTCCTATGGCTACACCTTC. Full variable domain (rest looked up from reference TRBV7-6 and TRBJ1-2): GAGVSQSPRYKVTKRGQDVALRCDPISGHVSLYWYRQALGQGPEFLTYFNYEAQQDKSGLPNDRFSAERPEGSISTLTIQRTEQRDSAMYRCASSPQRRGSYGYTFGSGTRLTVV.

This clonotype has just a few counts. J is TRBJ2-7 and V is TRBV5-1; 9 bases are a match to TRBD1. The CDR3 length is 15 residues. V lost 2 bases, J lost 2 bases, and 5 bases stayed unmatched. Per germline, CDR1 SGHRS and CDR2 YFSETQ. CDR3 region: CASSLPGQGTYEQYF. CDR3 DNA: TGCGCCAGCAGCTTACCGGGACAGGGTACCTACGAGCAGTACTTC.

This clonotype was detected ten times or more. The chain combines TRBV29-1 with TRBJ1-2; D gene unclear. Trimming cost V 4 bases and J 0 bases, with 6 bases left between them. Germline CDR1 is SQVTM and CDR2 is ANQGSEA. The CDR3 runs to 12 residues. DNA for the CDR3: TGCAGCGTTGGGCCGACTAACTATGGCTACACCTTC. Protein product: CSVGPTNYGYTF.

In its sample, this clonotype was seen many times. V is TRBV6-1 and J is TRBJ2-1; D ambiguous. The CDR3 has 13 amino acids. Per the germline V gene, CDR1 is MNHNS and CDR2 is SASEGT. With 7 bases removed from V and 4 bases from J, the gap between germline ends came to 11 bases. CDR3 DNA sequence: TGTGCCAGCATCTCGTTAGGGTACAATGAGCAGTTCTTC. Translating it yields CASISLGYNEQFF.

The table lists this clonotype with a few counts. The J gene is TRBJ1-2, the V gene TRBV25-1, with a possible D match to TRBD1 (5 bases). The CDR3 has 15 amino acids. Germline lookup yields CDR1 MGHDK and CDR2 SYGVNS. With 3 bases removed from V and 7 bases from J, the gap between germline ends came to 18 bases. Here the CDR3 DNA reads TGTGCCAGCAGTGACAGCCCCACAGGTCCGGGTGGCTACACCTTC. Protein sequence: CASSDSPTGPGGYTF.

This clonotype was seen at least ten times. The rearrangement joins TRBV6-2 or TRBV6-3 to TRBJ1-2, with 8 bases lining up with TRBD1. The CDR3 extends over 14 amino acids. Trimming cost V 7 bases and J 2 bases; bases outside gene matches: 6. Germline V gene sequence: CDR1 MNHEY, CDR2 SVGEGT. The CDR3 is CASTPGTGNYGYTF. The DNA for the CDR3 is TGTGCCAGCACCCCCGGGACAGGAAACTATGGCTACACCTTC.

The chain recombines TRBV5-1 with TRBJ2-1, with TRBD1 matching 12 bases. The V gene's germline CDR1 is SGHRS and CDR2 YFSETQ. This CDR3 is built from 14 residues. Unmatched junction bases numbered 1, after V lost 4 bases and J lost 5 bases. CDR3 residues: CASSRDRGHNEQFF. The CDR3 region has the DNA TGCGCCAGCAGCCGGGACAGGGGGCACAATGAGCAGTTCTTC.

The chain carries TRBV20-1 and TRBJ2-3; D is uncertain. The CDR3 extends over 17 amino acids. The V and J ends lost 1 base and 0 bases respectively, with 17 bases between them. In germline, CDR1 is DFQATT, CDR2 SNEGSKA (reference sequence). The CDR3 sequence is CSARAALGTTSTDTQYF. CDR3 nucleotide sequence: TGCAGTGCTAGAGCGGCTTTAGGCACGACAAGCACAGATACGCAGTATTTT.

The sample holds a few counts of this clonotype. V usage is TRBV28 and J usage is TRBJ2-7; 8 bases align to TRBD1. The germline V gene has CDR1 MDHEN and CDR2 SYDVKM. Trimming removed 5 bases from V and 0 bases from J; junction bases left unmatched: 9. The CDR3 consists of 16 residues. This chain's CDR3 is CASSPLGQVNSYEQYF. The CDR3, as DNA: TGTGCCAGCAGTCCCCTGGGACAGGTGAACTCCTACGAGCAGTACTTC.

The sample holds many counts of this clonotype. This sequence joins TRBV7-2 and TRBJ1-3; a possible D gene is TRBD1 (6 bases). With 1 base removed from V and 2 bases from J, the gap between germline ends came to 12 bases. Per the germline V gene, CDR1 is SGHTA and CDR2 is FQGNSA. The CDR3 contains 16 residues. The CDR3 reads CASSLVPGVAGNTIYF. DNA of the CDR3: TGTGCCAGCAGCTTAGTGCCAGGGGTGGCTGGAAACACCATATATTTT.

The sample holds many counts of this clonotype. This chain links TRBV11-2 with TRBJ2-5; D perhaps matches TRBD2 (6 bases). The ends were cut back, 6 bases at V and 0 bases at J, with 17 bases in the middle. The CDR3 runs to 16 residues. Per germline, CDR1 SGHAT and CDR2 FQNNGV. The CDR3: CASSRRRGSYQETQYF. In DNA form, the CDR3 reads TGTGCCAGCAGTAGGAGGAGGGGTTCGTACCAAGAGACCCAGTACTTC. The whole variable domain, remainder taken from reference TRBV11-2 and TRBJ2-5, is EAGVAQSPRYKIIEKRQSVAFWCNPISGHATLYWYQQILGQGPKLLIQFQNNGVVDDSQLPKDRFSAERLKGVDSTLKIQPAKLEDSAVYLCASSRRRGSYQETQYFGPGTRLLVL.

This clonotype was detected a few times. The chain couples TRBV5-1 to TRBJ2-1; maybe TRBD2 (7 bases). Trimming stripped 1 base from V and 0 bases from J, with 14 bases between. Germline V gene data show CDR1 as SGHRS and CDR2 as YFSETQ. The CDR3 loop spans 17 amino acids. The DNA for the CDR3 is TGCGCCAGCAGCTTGTCGGGGGGCGAGAGCTCCTACAATGAGCAGTTCTTC. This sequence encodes CASSLSGGESSYNEQFF.

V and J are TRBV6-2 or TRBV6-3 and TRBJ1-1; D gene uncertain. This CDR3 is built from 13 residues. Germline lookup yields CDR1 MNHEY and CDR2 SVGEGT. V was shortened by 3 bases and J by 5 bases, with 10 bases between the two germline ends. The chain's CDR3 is CASSYEGRTEAFF. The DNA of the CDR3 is TGTGCCAGCAGTTATGAGGGTCGGACTGAAGCTTTCTTT.

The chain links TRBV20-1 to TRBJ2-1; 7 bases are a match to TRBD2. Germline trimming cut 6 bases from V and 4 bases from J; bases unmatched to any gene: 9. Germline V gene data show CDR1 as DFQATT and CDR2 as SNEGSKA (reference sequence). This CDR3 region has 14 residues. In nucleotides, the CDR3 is TGCAGTGCCGATCGGGGGGAATTTTACAATGAGCAGTTCTTC. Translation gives CSADRGEFYNEQFF.

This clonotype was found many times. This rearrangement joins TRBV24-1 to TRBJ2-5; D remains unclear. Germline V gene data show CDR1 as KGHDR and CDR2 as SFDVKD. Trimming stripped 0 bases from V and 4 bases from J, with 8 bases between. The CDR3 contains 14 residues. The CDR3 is CATSDLSGVETQYF. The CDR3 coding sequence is TGTGCCACCAGTGATTTGTCCGGCGTAGAGACCCAGTACTTC.

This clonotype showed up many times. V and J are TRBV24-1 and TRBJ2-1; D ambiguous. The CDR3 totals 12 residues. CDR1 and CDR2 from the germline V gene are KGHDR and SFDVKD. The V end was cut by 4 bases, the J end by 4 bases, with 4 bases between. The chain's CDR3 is CATSDRYNEQFF. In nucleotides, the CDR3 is TGTGCCACCAGTGACCGTTACAATGAGCAGTTCTTC.

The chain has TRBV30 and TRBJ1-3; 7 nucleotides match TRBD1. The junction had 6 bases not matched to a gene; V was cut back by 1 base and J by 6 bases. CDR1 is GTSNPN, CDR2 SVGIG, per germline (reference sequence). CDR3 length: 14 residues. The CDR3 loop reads CAWSGKGGENTIYF. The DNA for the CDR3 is TGTGCCTGGAGTGGAAAAGGGGGCGAAAACACCATATATTTT.